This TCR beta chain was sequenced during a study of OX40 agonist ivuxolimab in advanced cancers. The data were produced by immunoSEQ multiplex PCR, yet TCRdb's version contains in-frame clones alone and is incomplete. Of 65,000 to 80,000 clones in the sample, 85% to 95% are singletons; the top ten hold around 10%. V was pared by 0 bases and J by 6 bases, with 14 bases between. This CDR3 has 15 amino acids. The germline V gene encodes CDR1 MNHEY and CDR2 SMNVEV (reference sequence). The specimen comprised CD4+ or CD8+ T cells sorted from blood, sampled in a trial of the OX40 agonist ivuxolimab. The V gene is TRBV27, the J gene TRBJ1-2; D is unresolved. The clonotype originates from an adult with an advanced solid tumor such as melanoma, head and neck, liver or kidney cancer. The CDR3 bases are TGTGCCAGCAGTTTATCGTTGGACTCGATGGATGGCTACACCTTC. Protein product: CASSLSLDSMDGYTF.